This T cell receptor beta chain came from a study of T cells in Graves' hyperthyroidism and ophthalmopathy. The study, taken as a whole, reports: Ophthalmopathy was separated from stable hyperthyroidism by a 13 V-J model. Median prediction lead before ophthalmopathy onset was 6.5 months with the model. Appearing also in blood were most of the thyroid clonotypes expanded above 0.001.

This clonotype was seen ten or more times. Its antigen is still unknown. The TCR beta CDR3 regions underwent amplification using RNA transcripts as the source. Using the HTBI primer set, a first-round RT-PCR was run on the TCR CDR3. TCRdb reprocessed the multiplex PCR reads with MiXCR, giving one entry per CDR3 protein. The repertoire holds about 400,000 distinct CDR3 sequences, with about 15% as singletons. This CDR3 contains 14 residues. Germline V gene sequence: CDR1 MDHEN, CDR2 SYDVKM. V was pared by 6 bases and J by 4 bases, with 14 bases between. Aged 18 to 65, the patients had hyperthyroidism that was newly diagnosed and had lasted under 2 months.

The gene calls are TRBV28 and TRBJ2-3, with D hard to call. This TCR was recovered from a woman aged 25 to 39 with Graves' hyperthyroidism. The sequenced sample was blood. CDR3 loop: CASSSIVEADTQYF. The CDR3 DNA is TGTGCCAGCAGCTCCATTGTGGAAGCAGATACGCAGTATTTT.